These 15 T cell receptor beta chains were all obtained from the same sample, sequenced in a study of blood T cell repertoires in COVID-19. Here immunoSEQ multiplex PCR was the method, and the copy in TCRdb shows in-frame clones only, minus some. The sample holds about 200,000 clones, 65% to 90% seen once. The sample consisted of peripheral blood. Receptors originate from a woman aged 70 to 79 with COVID-19, enrolled during active disease.

This clone occurred once. The chain links TRBV28 to TRBJ2-5; the match to TRBD2 covers 10 bases. Unmatched junction bases numbered 6, after V lost 3 bases and J lost 5 bases. The germline gives CDR1 MDHEN, CDR2 SYDVKM. The CDR3 consists of 15 residues. CDR3: CASSFYGTSEETQYF. The CDR3 nucleotides read TGTGCCAGCAGTTTTTACGGGACTAGCGAGGAGACCCAGTACTTC.

This chain uses TRBV4-1 with TRBJ2-2; 12 bases align to TRBD1. This CDR3 is 17 amino acids long. Trimming cost V 4 bases and J 4 bases; bases outside gene matches: 7. Germline V lookup: CDR1 MGHRA, CDR2 YSYEKL. In DNA form, the CDR3 reads TGCGCCAGCAGCCGTCAGGGACAGGGGGCGCGCACCGGGGAGCTGTTTTTT. This encodes CASSRQGQGARTGELFF.

The CDR3 DNA is TGCAGCGTGGGAGGACTAGCGGGAGCGGGATCCTACGAGCAGTACTTC. It codes for CSVGGLAGAGSYEQYF. The chain links TRBV29-1 to TRBJ2-7; TRBD2 matches 13 bases. CDR1 is SQVTM and CDR2 is ANQGSEA in the germline V gene. This CDR3 has 16 residues. Germline trimming cut 6 bases from V and 1 base from J; bases unmatched to any gene: 9.

The genes are TRBV7-3 and TRBJ1-3, with D maybe TRBD1 (5 bases). The CDR3 is 15 amino acids. Trimming removed 5 bases from V and 0 bases from J, with 11 bases in between. From germline, CDR1 is SGHTA and CDR2 FQGTGA. The CDR3 DNA is TGTGCCAGCAGCCCGGACGGGGGCTCTGGAAACACCATATATTTT. This translates into CASSPDGGSGNTIYF.

The table lists this clone with many counts. This chain connects TRBV14 to TRBJ1-1, with unresolved D. CDR1 is SGHDN, CDR2 FVKESK, per germline. Trimming left V 4 bases short and J 3 bases short, with 21 bases between. The CDR3 spans 17 residues. The DNA of the CDR3 is TGTGCCAGCAGCCCTCGGACCAAAGGTATAGCGTACACTGAAGCTTTCTTT. This codes for CASSPRTKGIAYTEAFF.

V usage is TRBV7-6 and J usage is TRBJ2-5, with 7 nucleotides matching TRBD1. The CDR3 has 15 amino acids. The J segment lost 4 bases and the V segment lost 1 base, leaving 6 bases of the junction unmatched. Germline assignment: CDR1 SGHVS and CDR2 FNYEAQ. The CDR3 loop reads CASSLGAGGLETQYF. The CDR3 DNA is TGTGCCAGCAGCTTAGGGGCAGGGGGATTAGAGACCCAGTACTTC.

V usage is TRBV12-5 and J usage is TRBJ1-3, with unresolved D. V was pared by 5 bases and J by 2 bases, with 4 bases between. This CDR3 comprises 12 residues. The germline V gene has CDR1 LGHNT and CDR2 FRNRAP. The CDR3 nucleotides are TGTGCTAGTGGTCTCCCTGGAAACACCATATATTTT. Its protein product is CASGLPGNTIYF.

This clone has just one count. The genes are TRBV7-8 and TRBJ1-4; 7 nucleotides line up with TRBD1. J gave up 4 bases and V 5 bases, and 7 bases lay outside the gene matches. Germline lookup yields CDR1 SGHVS and CDR2 FQNEAQ. The CDR3 totals 15 residues. For the CDR3, the DNA is TGTGCCAGCAGCCCGAGGACAGGATTTAATGAAAAACTGTTTTTT. Amino acid sequence: CASSPRTGFNEKLFF.

V gene TRBV29-1 combines with J gene TRBJ1-2, with D possibly being TRBD1 (6 bases). This CDR3 region has 11 residues. CDR1 and CDR2 from the germline V gene are SQVTM and ANQGSEA. V gave up 7 bases and J gave up 6 bases, with 12 bases separating them. The CDR3 nucleotides are TGCAGCGCAGGGCAGGGGAATGGCTACACCTTC. Its translation: CSAGQGNGYTF.

The rearrangement links TRBV15 to TRBJ1-1; 7 positions match TRBD1. Germline V gene lookup returns CDR1 LNHNV and CDR2 YYDKDF (reference sequence). The CDR3 sequence is 15 residues long. J lost 0 bases, V lost 5 bases, and 6 bases had no gene match. This CDR3 reads CATSPRGRLNTEAFF. The CDR3 bases are TGTGCCACCAGCCCTAGGGGGCGGTTGAACACTGAAGCTTTCTTT.

The J gene is TRBJ1-6, the V gene TRBV5-1; 9 bases fit TRBD1. The CDR3 runs to 16 residues. CDR1 and CDR2 (germline): SGHRS, YFSETQ. The ends lost 4 bases at V and 8 bases at J; junction bases unmatched: 10. The CDR3 bases are TGCGCCAGCAGCCAAAATGACAGGGGGGGGTATTCACCCCTCCACTTT. Translated: CASSQNDRGGYSPLHF.

The gene calls are TRBV4-2 and TRBJ1-2; TRBD1 matches 12 bases. CDR1 is LGHNA, CDR2 YNFKEQ, per germline. Losses at the gene ends were 0 bases for V and 8 bases for J; bases not matched to a gene: 22. CDR3 length equals 21 residues. The CDR3 nucleotides read TGTGCCAGCAGCCAAGAAAGGGTGGGACAGGGGGCGCGATCAATAGGCATGGGCTACACCTTC. Amino acid sequence: CASSQERVGQGARSIGMGYTF.

The chain combines TRBV4-1 with TRBJ1-2, with D possibly TRBD1 on 5 matching bases. Per the germline V gene, CDR1 is MGHRA and CDR2 is YSYEKL. V lost 0 bases to trimming and J lost 4 bases, with 21 bases between them. The CDR3 has 18 amino acids. CDR3 loop: CASSQERGMNSPSYGYTF. DNA of the CDR3: TGCGCCAGCAGCCAAGAAAGGGGAATGAACAGCCCTTCCTATGGCTACACCTTC.

The chain couples TRBV11-2 to TRBJ2-2; 9 bases map to TRBD2. Trimming removed 2 bases from V and 8 bases from J; junction bases left unmatched: 6. This CDR3 region has 15 residues. CDR1 is SGHAT and CDR2 is FQNNGV in the germline V gene. For the CDR3, the DNA is TGTGCCAGCAGCTTATTTAGCGGGGGCCCTGGGGAGCTGTTTTTT. Its translation: CASSLFSGGPGELFF.

The chain has TRBV9 and TRBJ1-4; 8 bases match TRBD1. Losses at the gene ends were 3 bases for V and 0 bases for J; bases not matched to a gene: 4. Per germline, CDR1 SGDLS and CDR2 YYNGEE. The CDR3 length is 16 residues. CDR3 amino acids: CASSGGTGATNEKLFF. The CDR3 coding sequence is TGTGCCAGCAGCGGCGGGACAGGAGCAACTAATGAAAAACTGTTTTTT.